This T cell receptor beta chain was observed in a study of T cell responses to AZD1222 COVID-19 vaccine. General study results and limits: Just a handful of AZD1222 recipients tested seropositive at baseline.

Sequenced by immunoSEQ multiplex PCR; TCRdb stores in-frame clones only, minus some. The repertoire consists of roughly 80,000 clones, with 90% occurring once and the leading ten covering over 1.1%. This CDR3 has 16 amino acids. Trimming removed 0 bases at V and 2 bases at J, with 14 bases between. Germline V gene data show CDR1 as PRHDT and CDR2 as FYEKMQ (reference sequence). As concerns this clone: Its antigen is still unknown.

The sequence was collected from an adult who received the AZD1222 COVID-19 vaccine. The V call is TRBV13, the J call TRBJ2-7; no firm D call. Sequencing used peripheral blood, obtained 28 days after the second AZD1222 dose. The CDR3 DNA reads TGTGCCAGCAGCTTAGGCCGGCCGGAGTTTCCCTACGAGCAGTACTTC. Translation: CASSLGRPEFPYEQYF.